This T cell receptor (beta chain) comes out of a study of blood T cell repertoires in COVID-19. This clone was counted between two and nine times. Measured with immunoSEQ multiplex PCR; TCRdb has only the in-frame clones, and not every one. The sample has over 150,000 clones, around 85% seen once. In germline, CDR1 is SEHNR, CDR2 FQNEAQ (reference sequence). V lost 1 base and J lost 11; bases outside the gene matches: 4. The CDR3 length is 12 residues. Specimen: peripheral blood. V is TRBV7-9 and J is TRBJ1-1, with 7 positions matching TRBD1. The source is an elderly man with COVID-19, enrolled during active disease. The CDR3 reads CASSLVGQAAFF. The CDR3 bases are TGTGCCAGCAGCTTAGTCGGACAGGCGGCTTTCTTT.